A few counts support the clone carrying this TCR beta chain. Its antigen remains unknown. This CDR3 is built from 13 residues. The germline V and J ends were trimmed by 2 bases and 3 bases, with 8 bases remaining between them. Looked up from germline, CDR1 is MDHEN and CDR2 is SYDVKM. TCRdb fed the 5' RACE reads into MiXCR, producing one record per CDR3 protein. The sample consists of just over 350,000 distinct CDR3 sequences, under 15% of them appearing once. The record originates from a study of T-cell memory formation after mild COVID-19. Looking at the study overall: For the most part, TCR clusters were specific to one donor.

Study-wide results and limits: Some clones that responded were present in memory (sampled pre-infection), which suggests cross-reactive memory joined. Second-wave clones that peaked on day 37 lacked confirmed SARS-CoV-2 specificity.

This receptor was obtained from a man aged 18-30 years who had mild COVID-19 (a few samples of this study predate the infection). Cell type and time point are not known. Sequenced material: PBMCs or a T cell subset sorted from them (not recorded which). The chain is built from TRBV28 and TRBJ2-7; D gene ambiguous. The CDR3 protein is CASSLGVIYEQYF. CDR3 DNA: TGTGCCAGCAGTTTAGGGGTCATCTACGAGCAGTACTTC.